These 27 T cell receptor beta chains came from one sample sequenced in a study of blood T cell repertoires in COVID-19. Method: immunoSEQ multiplex PCR; TCRdb's copy keeps in-frame clones and lacks some. This table holds 96,000 or so clones, 70% to 90% found once. Material for sequencing was peripheral blood. Receptors originate from a woman older than 75 with acute or convalescent COVID-19.

The rearrangement links TRBV7-9 to TRBJ2-1; 8 bases fit TRBD2. V dropped 7 bases and J dropped 2; count of bases not matched to a gene: 7. Germline lookup yields CDR1 SEHNR and CDR2 FQNEAQ (reference sequence). The CDR3 runs to 15 residues. Written as DNA, the CDR3 is TGTGCCAGCACCCTTAGCGGGACCCCCTACAATGAGCAGTTCTTC. Translating gives CASTLSGTPYNEQFF.

The chain joins TRBV9 to TRBJ1-6, with 9 bases that match TRBD1. The trim removed 4 bases at V and 5 bases at J, leaving 10 bases unmatched. This CDR3 has 17 residues. Germline-derived CDR1 and CDR2 are SGDLS and YYNGEE. The CDR3 region is CASSPHVDRGNNSPLHF. The CDR3 DNA is TGTGCCAGCAGCCCCCACGTCGACAGGGGGAATAATTCACCCCTCCACTTT.

The chain employs TRBV5-4 and TRBJ2-1, with D maybe TRBD2 (6 bases). This CDR3 is 15 amino acids long. CDR1 is SGHNT, CDR2 YYREEE, per germline (reference sequence). V lost 2 bases to trimming and J lost 6 bases, with 15 bases between them. DNA of the CDR3: TGTGCCAGCAGCTTAGACGTACAGGAGGGCAATGAGCAGTTCTTC. Its protein is CASSLDVQEGNEQFF. Supplemented by reference TRBV5-4 and TRBJ2-1, the full variable domain reads ETGVTQSPTHLIKTRGQQVTLRCSSQSGHNTVSWYQQALGQGPQFIFQYYREEENGRGNFPPRFSGLQFPNYSSELNVNALELDDSALYLCASSLDVQEGNEQFFGPGTRLTVL.

This chain connects TRBV6-1 to TRBJ2-7; 9 bases map to TRBD1. CDR1 is MNHNS and CDR2 is SASEGT in the germline V gene. The CDR3 has 16 amino acids. J lost 0 bases, V lost 4 bases, and 7 bases had no gene match. The CDR3 sequence is CASSATGTGYSYEQYF. The CDR3 DNA reads as TGTGCCAGCAGTGCCACCGGGACAGGGTACTCCTACGAGCAGTACTTC.

The rearrangement links TRBV2 to TRBJ1-1; 9 positions match TRBD1. V shed 7 bases and J 1 base; nucleotides not matched to a gene: 4. Germline V gene data show CDR1 as SNHLY and CDR2 as FYNNEI. CDR3 length equals 14 residues. CDR3 region: CASKTGGENTEAFF. The CDR3 DNA reads as TGTGCCAGCAAAACAGGGGGCGAGAACACTGAAGCTTTCTTT.

V gene TRBV4-2 combines with J gene TRBJ1-5; D call uncertain. The CDR3 length is 16 residues. The V end lost 0 bases, the J end lost 0 bases, and 9 bases lay between the germline ends. Germline V gene lookup returns CDR1 LGHNA and CDR2 YNFKEQ. CDR3 DNA sequence: TGTGCCAGCAGCCAAGATCTACTAGGTAGCAATCAGCCCCAGCATTTT. Translated, it gives CASSQDLLGSNQPQHF.

The V gene is TRBV9, the J gene TRBJ1-3; possibly TRBD1 for D (6 bases). V was pared by 0 bases and J by 4 bases, with 14 bases between. This CDR3 spans 16 amino acids. The germline V gene encodes CDR1 SGDLS and CDR2 YYNGEE. Here the CDR3 reads CASSVVPGESGNTIYF. The DNA of the CDR3 is TGTGCCAGCAGCGTAGTCCCAGGGGAGTCAGGAAACACCATATATTTT.

The J gene is TRBJ2-7, the V gene TRBV19; possible D gene TRBD2, 5 bases. The V gene lost 5 bases and the J gene lost 9 bases, with 11 bases spanning the gap. CDR1 is LNHDA, CDR2 SQIVND, per germline (reference sequence). The CDR3 is 11 amino acids. The CDR3 is CASSVGGLQYF. The CDR3 nucleotides are TGTGCCAGTAGTGTCGGCGGGCTGCAGTACTTC.

The chain combines TRBV7-8 with TRBJ2-7; 7 bases line up with TRBD1. CDR1 is SGHVS, CDR2 FQNEAQ, per germline. This CDR3 is 15 amino acids long. V lost 1 base, J lost 3 bases, and 6 bases stayed unmatched. CDR3 sequence (DNA): TGTGCCAGCAGCTTAGAAGGGTCAGGGGGCTACGAGCAGTACTTC. This translates into CASSLEGSGGYEQYF.

The chain recombines TRBV5-5 with TRBJ1-3; 10 bases are shared with TRBD1. The CDR3 runs 16 residues. Per germline, CDR1 SGHKS and CDR2 YYEKEE (reference sequence). J lost 5 bases, V lost 0 bases, and 5 bases had no gene match. The CDR3 DNA is TGTGCCAGCAGCTTGGAGGGACAGGGGATCAGAAACACCATATATTTT. Its translation: CASSLEGQGIRNTIYF.

The gene calls are TRBV4-3 and TRBJ2-5; tentative D call: TRBD2 (6 bases). The CDR3 contains 15 residues. The germline CDR1 and CDR2 sequences are LGHNA and YSLEER. V gave up 1 base and J gave up 4 bases, with 13 bases separating them. CDR3 in amino acids: CASSQGGGIRETQYF. CDR3 in DNA: TGCGCCAGCAGCCAAGGAGGAGGGATTCGAGAGACCCAGTACTTC.

V gene TRBV5-1 combines with J gene TRBJ2-3, with 14 positions matching TRBD2. Trimming at V came to 4 bases and at J to 1 base, leaving 11 bases not matched to a gene. The germline V gene encodes CDR1 SGHRS and CDR2 YFSETQ. This CDR3 region has 19 residues. The CDR3 nucleotides are TGCGCCAGCAGCCCAGGACTAGCGGGAGGTGGGGTGGGCACAGATACGCAGTATTTT. Its translation: CASSPGLAGGGVGTDTQYF.

The V and J genes are TRBV29-1 and TRBJ1-3; 7 bases are shared with TRBD1. There are 14 residues in the CDR3. Germline V gene sequence: CDR1 SQVTM, CDR2 ANQGSEA. V lost 5 bases, J lost 4 bases, and 8 bases stayed unmatched. The CDR3 loop is CSVPQGSEGNTIYF. Here the CDR3 DNA reads TGCAGCGTTCCACAGGGGTCGGAAGGAAACACCATATATTTT.

As regards this clone: At the DNA level, this CDR3 is encoded by other sequences in the same sample as well. The chain has TRBV7-3 and TRBJ2-1; perhaps TRBD1 as D (6 bases). In germline, CDR1 is SGHTA, CDR2 FQGTGA. The CDR3 length is 14 residues. The ends were cut back, 4 bases at V and 7 bases at J, with 14 bases in the middle. The CDR3 loop is CASSSTGTYNEQFF. In DNA form, the CDR3 reads TGTGCCAGCAGCTCCACCGGGACATATAATGAGCAGTTCTTC.

The chain employs TRBV3-1 (or the pseudogene TRBV3-2) and TRBJ1-1; D is ambiguous. The CDR3 has 13 residues. Per germline, CDR1 LGHDT and CDR2 YNNKEL (reference sequence). V lost 0 bases to trimming and J lost 7 bases, with 9 bases between them. The CDR3 spells CASSQDRGFEAFF. Here the CDR3 DNA reads TGTGCCAGCAGCCAAGATCGGGGTTTTGAAGCTTTCTTT.

The rearrangement uses TRBV6-1 and TRBJ1-5; perhaps TRBD1 as D (5 bases). V lost 1 base and J lost 2, with 12 bases in between. From germline, CDR1 is MNHNS and CDR2 SASEGT. The CDR3 spans 16 residues. CDR3 nucleotide sequence: TGTGCCAGCAGTGAAGGGGCGGGGGGTGGCAATCAGCCCCAGCATTTT. It is translated as CASSEGAGGGNQPQHF.

The V and J genes are TRBV3-1 (or the pseudogene TRBV3-2) and TRBJ2-6; 8 bases agree with TRBD1. The CDR3 loop spans 19 amino acids. With 4 bases clipped from V and 4 bases from J, the junction kept 15 bases outside the gene matches. Germline CDR1 LGHDT, CDR2 YNNKEL (reference sequence). CDR3: CASSPGGAGGPGGANVLTF. For the CDR3, the DNA is TGTGCCAGCAGCCCAGGTGGGGCAGGGGGCCCGGGAGGGGCCAACGTCCTGACTTTC.

V usage is TRBV5-1 and J usage is TRBJ2-5; 10 bases map to TRBD2. Germline lookup yields CDR1 SGHRS and CDR2 YFSETQ. The length of the CDR3 is 14 residues. Trimming removed 7 bases from V and 5 bases from J; junction bases left unmatched: 8. The CDR3 sequence is CASAEREGRETQYF. The DNA of the CDR3 is TGCGCCAGCGCGGAGCGGGAGGGCCGGGAGACCCAGTACTTC.

The CDR3 region has the DNA TGCGCCAGCAGCTGGGAGCCGCAGGACTCCCTTACCTACGAGCAGTACTTC. It encodes CASSWEPQDSLTYEQYF. The chain uses TRBV4-1 and TRBJ2-7, with a possible D match to TRBD2 (5 bases). V lost 5 bases, J lost 2 bases, and 22 bases lay in between. Germline CDR1 is MGHRA and CDR2 is YSYEKL. This CDR3 is 17 amino acids long.

The chain joins TRBV11-2 to TRBJ2-7; D is perhaps TRBD1 (5 bases). The CDR3 runs to 13 residues. CDR1 is SGHAT and CDR2 is FQNNGV in the germline V gene. V was pared by 4 bases and J by 1 base, with 8 bases between. In nucleotides, the CDR3 is TGTGCCAGCAGCTCTGACAGATCCTACGAGCAGTACTTC. Residues: CASSSDRSYEQYF.

V usage is TRBV4-2 and J usage is TRBJ1-2; TRBD1 matches at 9 bases. CDR3 length: 15 amino acids. Germline CDR1 is LGHNA and CDR2 is YNFKEQ. The ends lost 0 bases at V and 5 bases at J; junction bases unmatched: 4. CDR3 sequence: CASSQERDRDYGYTF. CDR3 bases: TGTGCCAGCAGCCAAGAAAGGGACAGGGATTATGGCTACACCTTC.

The chain uses TRBV5-1 and TRBJ2-1; 9 nucleotides match TRBD2. Unmatched junction bases numbered 0, after V lost 0 bases and J lost 2 bases. This CDR3 region has 15 residues. Germline CDR1 and CDR2: SGHRS and YFSETQ. The CDR3 DNA is TGCGCCAGCAGCTTGGCTAGCGGGACCTACAATGAGCAGTTCTTC. The encoded protein is CASSLASGTYNEQFF.

This rearrangement joins TRBV5-6 to TRBJ1-4, with TRBD1 identical over 7 bases. The CDR3 runs to 14 residues. Germline V gene data show CDR1 as SGHDT and CDR2 as YYEEEE. After removal of 0 bases from V and 8 bases from J, the junction contained 4 bases not matched to a gene. CDR3 region: CASSLGTGREKLFF. CDR3 nucleotides: TGTGCCAGCAGCTTGGGGACAGGACGGGAAAAACTGTTTTTT. The full variable domain, rest sourced from reference TRBV5-6 and TRBJ1-4, is DAGVTQSPTHLIKTRGQQVTLRCSPKSGHDTVSWYQQALGQGPQFIFQYYEEEERQRGNFPDRFSGHQFPNYSSELNVNALLLGDSALYLCASSLGTGREKLFFGSGTQLSVL.

This chain joins TRBV28 and TRBJ1-5; a weak D match, TRBD1 (5 bases). The CDR3 has 15 amino acids. Germline V CDR1 and CDR2: MDHEN, SYDVKM. V gave up 5 bases and J gave up 5 bases, with 16 bases separating them. The CDR3 DNA sequence: TGTGCCAGCAGTAACAGGAAGAGAGGTTATCAGCCCCAGCATTTT. As protein: CASSNRKRGYQPQHF.

This chain uses TRBV5-4 with TRBJ1-1; a weak D match, TRBD1 (5 bases). The CDR3 runs to 15 residues. Trimming shortened V by 3 bases and J by 3 bases, and 15 bases separated the two germline ends. In germline, CDR1 is SGHNT, CDR2 YYREEE (reference sequence). The CDR3 region is CASSSGFAKDTEAFF. CDR3 DNA: TGTGCCAGCAGCTCAGGGTTCGCGAAGGACACTGAAGCTTTCTTT.

As concerns this clone: Other nucleotide sequences in the sample specify the same CDR3. This sequence joins TRBV10-3 and TRBJ1-1; 7 nucleotides line up with TRBD1. The CDR3 is made up of 13 amino acids. The V gene's germline CDR1 is ENHRY and CDR2 SYGVKD. The junction had 3 bases not matched to a gene; V was cut back by 6 bases and J by 2 bases. DNA for the CDR3: TGTGCCATCAGAGGGACAGTTAACACTGAAGCTTTCTTT. Translated: CAIRGTVNTEAFF.

V and J are TRBV19 and TRBJ1-2; D unclear. Germline V gene lookup returns CDR1 LNHDA and CDR2 SQIVND (reference sequence). The V gene lost 7 bases and the J gene lost 0 bases, with 15 bases spanning the gap. The CDR3 is made up of 15 amino acids. The chain's CDR3 is CASKQGEYPNYGYTF. The CDR3 coding sequence is TGTGCCAGTAAGCAAGGAGAGTACCCTAACTATGGCTACACCTTC. Supplemented by reference TRBV19 and TRBJ1-2, the full variable domain reads DGGITQSPKYLFRKEGQNVTLSCEQNLNHDAMYWYRQDPGQGLRLIYYSQIVNDFQKGDIAEGYSVSREKKESFPLTVTSAQKNPTAFYLCASKQGEYPNYGYTFGSGTRLTVV.